This passage covers 6 T cell receptor beta chains from one sample sequenced in a study of long-term antiretroviral therapy in people with HIV. Survey-level resolution applied to immunoSEQ assay v3.0. The method was immunoSEQ multiplex PCR; TCRdb's version includes in-frame clones alone and lacks a portion of them. The sample carries tens of thousands of clones, about 70% recorded once. Here the sequenced sample was unsorted PBMCs, taken 3 years after starting antiretroviral therapy. Source of these receptors: a man aged 45-65 years with HIV.

V usage is TRBV11-2 and J usage is TRBJ1-2; 7 nucleotides match TRBD1. The CDR3 length is 16 residues. V lost 5 bases, J lost 8 bases, and 17 bases stayed unmatched. Germline V lookup: CDR1 SGHAT, CDR2 FQNNGV. The CDR3 is CASSDSPSTGLGGYTF. The CDR3 DNA reads TGTGCCAGCAGCGATAGTCCCTCGACAGGGTTGGGGGGCTACACCTTC.

J is TRBJ2-2 and V is TRBV11-1, with 15 bases fitting TRBD2. CDR1 and CDR2 from the germline V gene are SGHAT and FQDESV (reference sequence). The CDR3 has 19 residues. J lost 0 bases, V lost 5 bases, and 7 bases had no gene match. CDR3 in amino acids: CASSPGLAGGGPNTGELFF. The CDR3 DNA sequence: TGTGCCAGCAGCCCCGGACTAGCGGGGGGGGGACCGAACACCGGGGAGCTGTTTTTT. The full variable domain, completed using reference TRBV11-1 and TRBJ2-2, is EAEVAQSPRYKITEKSQAVAFWCDPISGHATLYWYRQILGQGPELLVQFQDESVVDDSQLPKDRFSAERLKGVDSTLKIQPAELGDSAMYLCASSPGLAGGGPNTGELFFGEGSRLTVL.

The V and J genes are TRBV2 and TRBJ2-7, with 8 bases that match TRBD1. CDR3 length: 13 residues. The V segment lost 6 bases and the J segment 2 bases; nucleotides outside the gene matches: 3. Per germline, CDR1 SNHLY and CDR2 FYNNEI. The DNA for the CDR3 is TGTGCCAGCAGCGTGGACAGGGCCTACGAGCAGTACTTC. As protein: CASSVDRAYEQYF.

The V gene is TRBV6-5, the J gene TRBJ1-1; D remains unclear. With 5 bases removed from V and 5 bases from J, the gap between germline ends came to 15 bases. This CDR3 has 14 amino acids. CDR1 MNHEY and CDR2 SVGAGI come from the germline V gene. CDR3 protein: CASSIRTGGTEAFF. DNA for the CDR3: TGTGCCAGCAGTATTAGGACTGGAGGGACTGAAGCTTTCTTT.

The chain uses TRBV27 and TRBJ2-7; D perhaps matches TRBD2 (6 bases). Germline loops: CDR1 MNHEY, CDR2 SMNVEV (reference sequence). The V end was cut by 6 bases, the J end by 2 bases, with 14 bases between. There are 14 residues in the CDR3. Written as DNA, the CDR3 is TGTGCCAGCAGGAGGACTACCAGCGCCTACGAGCAGTACTTC. It encodes CASRRTTSAYEQYF.

CDR3 in amino acids: CAWTNGLGSSYEQYF. Written as DNA, the CDR3 is TGTGCCTGGACCAACGGACTAGGGAGCTCCTACGAGCAGTACTTC. The rearrangement links TRBV30 to TRBJ2-7; 7 bases are shared with TRBD2. Germline V gene lookup returns CDR1 GTSNPN and CDR2 SVGIG (reference sequence). CDR3 length: 15 residues. V shed 4 bases, J shed 0 bases, and the junction held 9 bases outside the gene matches.